This TCR beta chain was captured by sequencing in a study of T cell changes during pregnancy in multiple sclerosis. The data were produced by immunoSEQ multiplex PCR, yet TCRdb's version contains in-frame clones alone and is incomplete. The profile shows under 110,000 clones, about 90% of them singletons. The junction had 4 bases not matched to a gene; V was cut back by 6 bases and J by 2 bases. The germline CDR1 and CDR2 sequences are MNHNY and SVGAGI (reference sequence). The CDR3 sequence is 13 residues long. Sequencing used peripheral blood, obtained before pregnancy. This receptor was taken from a female donor with multiple sclerosis, enrolled in a pregnancy study. V gene TRBV6-6 combines with J gene TRBJ2-7; TRBD2 agrees at 7 bases. As DNA, the CDR3 is TGTGCCAGCAGGACCGGACTAGCCTACGAGCAGTACTTC. Protein sequence: CASRTGLAYEQYF.